A selection of T cell receptor beta chains follows, all from one sample in a study of T cell responses to AZD1222 COVID-19 vaccine. Assay: immunoSEQ multiplex PCR; the TCRdb copy retains only in-frame clones and omits some. This sample has approximately 150,000 clones; 85% to 95% occur once, and the top ten carry more than 1.1%. This specimen consisted of peripheral blood, obtained on day 0 of AZD1222 vaccination. The receptors stem from an adult in good health. The CDR3 runs from the conserved cysteine through the conserved F or W. D genes are given only for firm matches. Clone size appears in some rows only: once, few, many, or a class for an expanded clone.

V gene	J gene	clone size	CDR3 length	D gene	CDR3 protein	CDR3 DNA
TRBV4-1	TRBJ1-5	-	17	-	CASSQDSMGFSNQPQHF	TGCGCCAGCAGCCAAGATTCAATGGGATTTAGCAATCAGCCCCAGCATTTT
TRBV5-1	TRBJ2-1	few	13	-	CASTGTASSEQFF	TGCGCCAGCACCGGGACGGCCTCCTCGGAGCAGTTCTTC
TRBV2	TRBJ1-2	-	14	-	CASFPQGSNYGYTF	TGTGCCAGCTTCCCCCAGGGTTCAAACTATGGCTACACCTTC
TRBV28	TRBJ2-4	-	16	-	CASSSFEWLAKNIQYF	TGTGCCAGCAGTTCCTTTGAATGGCTAGCCAAAAACATTCAGTACTTC
TRBV18	TRBJ2-3	-	16	TRBD2	CASSPGLAGVGDTQYF	TGTGCCAGCTCACCCGGACTAGCGGGGGTTGGAGATACGCAGTATTTT
TRBV6-6	TRBJ2-7	-	16	TRBD2	CASSARLAGATYEQYF	TGTGCCAGCAGCGCTCGGCTAGCGGGGGCCACCTACGAGCAGTACTTC
TRBV6-2/TRBV6-3	TRBJ1-1	-	15	-	CASSYPTGLVTEAFF	TGTGCCAGCAGTTACCCTACAGGGCTGGTCACTGAAGCTTTCTTT
TRBV27	TRBJ2-3	-	15	TRBD2	CASRGLAGVWDTQYF	TGTGCCAGCAGAGGACTAGCGGGGGTATGGGATACGCAGTATTTT
TRBV29-1	TRBJ2-2	-	13	-	CSVAVLADGELFF	TGCAGCGTTGCTGTACTAGCTGACGGGGAGCTGTTTTTT
TRBV5-1	TRBJ1-2	-	13	-	CASSPQGVYGYTF	TGCGCCAGCAGCCCACAGGGCGTCTATGGCTACACCTTC
TRBV15	TRBJ1-1	-	16	TRBD1	CATSREINPMSRDRDF	TGTGCCACCAGCAGAGAGATAAATCCGATGTCCCGGGACAGGGACTTT
TRBV19	TRBJ2-1	-	15	TRBD2	CASSTAGGNYNEQFF	TGTGCCAGTAGTACGGCGGGAGGAAACTACAATGAGCAGTTCTTC
TRBV24-1	TRBJ2-5	-	11	-	CATSGSTTQYF	TGTGCCACCAGTGGCTCGACTACCCAGTACTTC
TRBV16	TRBJ1-2	-	15	-	CASSDLGHVNYGYTF	TGTGCCAGCAGCGACCTGGGACATGTAAACTATGGCTACACCTTC
TRBV5-1	TRBJ1-1	few	15	-	CASSFTGQLNTEAFF	TGCGCCAGCAGCTTCACGGGACAACTGAACACTGAAGCTTTCTTT
TRBV7-8	TRBJ1-5	-	14	-	CASRIAGEGQPQHF	TGTGCCAGCAGGATCGCAGGGGAGGGTCAGCCCCAGCATTTT
TRBV5-1	TRBJ2-7	-	15	TRBD2	CASSASGGPYYEQYF	TGCGCCAGCAGCGCTAGCGGGGGGCCCTACTACGAGCAGTACTTC
TRBV30	TRBJ2-7	-	13	-	CAWSPHGAYEQYF	TGTGCCTGGAGCCCTCACGGGGCATACGAGCAGTACTTC
TRBV19	TRBJ1-2	-	15	-	CATSPDRNSNYGYTF	TGTGCCACCTCACCGGACCGCAACTCTAACTATGGCTACACCTTC
TRBV7-2	TRBJ1-4	-	13	-	CASSFSPNEKLFF	TGTGCCAGCAGCTTCAGCCCTAATGAAAAACTGTTTTTT
TRBV7-2	TRBJ1-1	-	14	-	CASSLEGRGGEAFF	TGTGCCAGCAGCTTAGAGGGGCGGGGTGGTGAAGCTTTCTTT
TRBV28	TRBJ1-2	-	16	-	CASSSGQSYLNYGYTF	TGTGCCAGCAGTTCGGGACAAAGCTATCTTAACTATGGCTACACCTTC
TRBV7-2	TRBJ1-5	-	15	-	CASSFGGYSNQPQHF	TGTGCCAGCAGCTTTGGGGGCTATAGCAATCAGCCCCAGCATTTT
TRBV7-3	TRBJ2-1	-	17	-	CASSLSGGESSYNEQFF	TGTGCCAGCAGCTTATCGGGCGGGGAAAGCTCCTACAATGAGCAGTTCTTC
TRBV2	TRBJ2-7	-	14	TRBD1	CASNWGQGFSEQYF	TGTGCCAGCAATTGGGGACAGGGATTCTCCGAGCAGTACTTC
TRBV3-1/TRBV3-2	TRBJ2-7	-	13	TRBD2	CASSRQGGDEQYF	TGTGCCAGCAGCCGCCAGGGAGGGGACGAGCAGTACTTC
TRBV6-2/TRBV6-3	TRBJ2-7	-	14	-	CASSYSAASYEQYF	TGTGCCAGCAGTTACTCGGCGGCCTCCTACGAGCAGTACTTC
TRBV2	TRBJ1-6	-	14	TRBD1	CASSDLDRGSPLHF	TGTGCCAGCAGTGACTTGGACAGGGGTTCACCCCTCCACTTT
TRBV11-2	TRBJ2-7	once	13	-	CASSLGERYEQYF	TGTGCCAGCAGCTTAGGGGAGAGGTACGAGCAGTACTTC
TRBV7-9	TRBJ1-2	-	17	-	CASSLEVLLPTNYGYTF	TGTGCCAGCAGCTTAGAAGTGCTGCTCCCAACTAACTATGGCTACACCTTC
TRBV11-2	TRBJ2-7	-	12	-	CASSLDRRAWDF	TGTGCCAGCAGCTTAGATAGGCGGGCTTGGGACTTC
TRBV25-1	TRBJ1-1	-	17	TRBD1	CASSGGGTGTGNTEAFF	TGTGCCAGCAGTGGAGGAGGAACCGGGACAGGGAACACTGAAGCTTTCTTT
TRBV7-8	TRBJ2-1	-	14	-	CASSLADSLLEQFF	TGTGCCAGCAGCTTAGCCGACTCCCTTCTCGAGCAGTTCTTC
TRBV10-3	TRBJ1-1	-	17	-	CAISECWWGGFGTEAFF	TGTGCCATCAGTGAGTGTTGGTGGGGGGGGTTTGGCACTGAAGCTTTCTTT
TRBV4-1	TRBJ2-7	-	15	TRBD1	CASSVSRDSSYEQYF	TGCGCCAGCAGCGTATCCCGGGACAGCTCCTACGAGCAGTACTTC
TRBV12-5	TRBJ1-2	-	17	TRBD1	CASGLVRFGTGLSGYTF	TGTGCTAGTGGTTTGGTACGTTTTGGGACAGGTCTATCCGGCTACACCTTC
TRBV12-2	TRBJ1-5	-	13	-	CASRLGCNQPQHF	TGTGCAAGTCGCCTGGGCTGCAATCAGCCCCAGCATTTT
TRBV30	TRBJ1-2	-	13	TRBD1	CAWSVDRAGGYTF	TGTGCCTGGAGTGTGGACAGGGCGGGTGGCTACACCTTC
TRBV7-2	TRBJ2-2	-	13	-	CASSPRDSGELFF	TGTGCCAGCAGCCCCCGGGACTCCGGGGAGCTGTTTTTT
TRBV7-8	TRBJ1-5	few	15	-	CASSFQDSSNQPQHF	TGTGCCAGCAGCTTTCAGGACAGTAGCAATCAGCCCCAGCATTTT
TRBV19	TRBJ1-4	-	16	TRBD1	CASRDFGTEINEKLFF	TGTGCCAGTAGGGACTTCGGGACAGAAATAAATGAAAAACTGTTTTTT